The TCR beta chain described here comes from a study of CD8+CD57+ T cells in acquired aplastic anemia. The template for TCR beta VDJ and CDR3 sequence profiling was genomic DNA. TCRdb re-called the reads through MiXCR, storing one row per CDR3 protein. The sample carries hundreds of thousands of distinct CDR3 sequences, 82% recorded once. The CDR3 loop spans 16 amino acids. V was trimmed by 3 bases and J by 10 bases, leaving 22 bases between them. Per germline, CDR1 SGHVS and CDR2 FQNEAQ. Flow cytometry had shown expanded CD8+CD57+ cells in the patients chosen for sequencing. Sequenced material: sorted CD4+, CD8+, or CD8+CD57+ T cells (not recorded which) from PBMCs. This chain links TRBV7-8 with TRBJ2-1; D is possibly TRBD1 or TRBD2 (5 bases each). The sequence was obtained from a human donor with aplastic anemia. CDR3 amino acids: CASSFPRSPGTEEQFF. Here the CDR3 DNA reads TGTGCCAGCAGCTTTCCGAGAAGTCCCGGGACGGAGGAGCAGTTCTTC.